These T cell receptor beta chains were read from a single sample in a study of CD8 T cells in Susac syndrome. TCRdb ran MiXCR on the immunoSEQ multiplex PCR reads and lists one entry per CDR3 protein. The data show fewer than 150,000 distinct CDR3 sequences, approximately 90% seen once. Sequencing input: CD8+ T cells from PBMCs. All receptors derive from a human donor with multiple sclerosis. The CDR3 runs from the conserved cysteine through the conserved F or W. A D gene is named only where the DNA matches it firmly. Clone size, where shown, is once, few, many, or a class for clones that have expanded.

V gene	clone size	J gene	D gene	CDR3 DNA	CDR3 protein
TRBV7-9	-	TRBJ2-7	-	TGTGCCAGCAGCCCAAGTCACCAGGGGCCCGAGGGGTACTTC	CASSPSHQGPEGYF
TRBV12-3/TRBV12-4	-	TRBJ2-1	-	TGTGCCAGCAGTCGACCGAACTACAATGAGCAGTTCTTC	CASSRPNYNEQFF
TRBV5-1	-	TRBJ1-1	-	TGCGCCAGCAGCTACGACCCAGAGGGAACTGAAGTTTTCTTT	CASSYDPEGTEVFF
TRBV2	-	TRBJ2-1	TRBD2	TGTGCCAGCAGTGTGTGGGCTAGCGGGAACGAGCAGTTCTTC	CASSVWASGNEQFF
TRBV19	-	TRBJ1-1	-	TGTGCCAGTAGTATTTGGTTCATGAACACTGAAGCTTTCTTT	CASSIWFMNTEAFF
TRBV27	-	TRBJ1-1	TRBD1	TGTGCCAGCAGTTCCAGGGGGCTCGGCACTGAAGCTTTCTTT	CASSSRGLGTEAFF
TRBV27	-	TRBJ2-1	-	TGTGCCAGCAGTGAAGAGGACCAGGGACCCTACAATGAGCAGTTCTTC	CASSEEDQGPYNEQFF
TRBV5-4	-	TRBJ2-7	TRBD2	TGTGCCAGCAGCCGCGCGCGGGAGGGTTCCTACGAGCAGTACTTC	CASSRAREGSYEQYF
TRBV28	once	TRBJ2-7	-	TGTGCCAGCAGTCTGACCGGGACCGTGGGCGAGCAGTACTTC	CASSLTGTVGEQYF
TRBV29-1	-	TRBJ2-2	-	TGCAGCGTTGAAGGGCAGGGGTGGGCCGGGGAGCTGTTTTTT	CSVEGQGWAGELFF
TRBV5-5	few	TRBJ2-5	-	TGTGCCAGCAGTCAGCAGGATGTTAAGACCCAGTACTTC	CASSQQDVKTQYF
TRBV24-1	-	TRBJ2-1	TRBD1	TGTGCCACCAGTGATTCGACAGGGCCCTACAATGAGCAGTTCTTC	CATSDSTGPYNEQFF
TRBV4-3	-	TRBJ2-1	TRBD2	TGCGCCAGCAGCCAAGGGGGAGGGACTGAGCAGTTCTTC	CASSQGGGTEQFF
TRBV6-5	-	TRBJ1-1	-	TGTGCCAGCAGTTATGAGGACGGCAATGAAGCTTTCTTT	CASSYEDGNEAFF
TRBV7-9	-	TRBJ2-2	-	TGTGCCAGCAGCCACCCCGGATTAGGGGGTACCGGGGAGCTGTTTTTT	CASSHPGLGGTGELFF
TRBV4-3	-	TRBJ2-7	-	TGCGCCAGCAGCCAAGATATGAGCGAGCAGTACTTC	CASSQDMSEQYF
TRBV28	-	TRBJ1-1	TRBD1	TGTGCCAGCAGTTTATCGACAGGGGGCGAGACTGAAGCTTTCTTT	CASSLSTGGETEAFF
TRBV4-3	few	TRBJ2-1	TRBD2	TGCGCCAGCAGCCCCGGGACTAGCGGGACCAATGAGCAGTTCTTC	CASSPGTSGTNEQFF
TRBV3-1	-	TRBJ2-1	TRBD2	TGTGCCAGCAGCTCGGGACTAGCGGGAGGGTATGAGCAGTTCTTC	CASSSGLAGGYEQFF
TRBV28	-	TRBJ2-7	-	TGTGCCAGCAGTGTCGAGTTAAGCTCCTACGAGCAGTACTTC	CASSVELSSYEQYF
TRBV11-3	-	TRBJ2-2	-	TGTGCCAGCACCTTAGGGGGGCCCGGGGAGCTGTTTTTT	CASTLGGPGELFF
TRBV9	-	TRBJ2-5	TRBD2	TGTGCCAGCAGCGTAGGGGGGGGTGAGGAGACCCAGTACTTC	CASSVGGGEETQYF
TRBV24-1	-	TRBJ1-2	-	TGTGCCACCAGTGACGCCTTCGATGGCTACACCTTC	CATSDAFDGYTF
TRBV7-9	-	TRBJ2-2	-	TGTGCCAGCAGCGTTGACAGCACCGGGGAGCTGTTTTTT	CASSVDSTGELFF
TRBV30	-	TRBJ1-1	-	TGTGCCTGGAGCGGGGGACAACCGAACACTGAAGCTTTCTTT	CAWSGGQPNTEAFF
TRBV2	-	TRBJ1-5	-	TGTGCCAGCAGTGTCTGGCAGGGAAATCAGCCCCAGCATTTT	CASSVWQGNQPQHF
TRBV3-1	-	TRBJ2-7	-	TGTGCCAGCAGCTCCGATTTGGGGGCTGCCTACGAGCAGTACTTC	CASSSDLGAAYEQYF
TRBV7-9	once	TRBJ2-7	-	-	CASSFGLGSYF
TRBV29-1	once	TRBJ2-1	TRBD2	TGCAGCGGGAGGGGGACTAGCGAAAACAATGAGCAGTTCTTC	CSGRGTSENNEQFF
TRBV7-8	-	TRBJ2-2	TRBD1	TGTGCCAGTCGGGACAGGGAGTACACCGGGGAGCTGTTTTTT	CASRDREYTGELFF
TRBV11-2	-	TRBJ1-1	-	TGTGCCAGCAGCTTAGATCTGGGGAACACTGAAGCTTTCTTT	CASSLDLGNTEAFF
TRBV4-2	-	TRBJ2-1	TRBD2	TGTGCCAGCCGCCCGGGACTAGCATCCGCTGAGCAGTTCTTC	CASRPGLASAEQFF
TRBV29-1	-	TRBJ1-5	-	TGCAGCGCCTCGGGGGCCGGAAGCAATCAGCCCCAGCATTTT	CSASGAGSNQPQHF
TRBV5-6	-	TRBJ1-3	-	TGTGCCAGCAGCTTGGCCGGGACGTCGAGAAACACCATATATTTT	CASSLAGTSRNTIYF
TRBV2	-	TRBJ2-5	-	TGTGCCAGCAGTGGTGGGTGGGAGACCCAGTACTTC	CASSGGWETQYF
TRBV7-9	once	TRBJ2-1	TRBD2	TGTGCCAGCAGCCCCGGGACTAGCTTTGAGCAGTTCTTC	CASSPGTSFEQFF
TRBV6-5	-	TRBJ1-4	-	TGTGCCAGCAGTCATCTCCGGGACAACAATGAAAAACTGTTTTTT	CASSHLRDNNEKLFF
TRBV29-1	-	TRBJ1-2	-	TGCAGCGTTGAATCTACGAGCTTCTATGGCTACACCTTC	CSVESTSFYGYTF
TRBV27	-	TRBJ1-2	-	TGTGCCAGCAGTTTATCGCCCGGGGACTATGGCTACACCTTC	CASSLSPGDYGYTF
TRBV27	-	TRBJ2-3	-	TGTGCCAGCAGTTTATTGGGGGAGATGGGTACAGATACGCAGTATTTT	CASSLLGEMGTDTQYF
TRBV12-3/TRBV12-4	once	TRBJ2-7	-	TGTGCCAGCAGTTTAGGTCAGGGACTCATCGAGCAGTACTTC	CASSLGQGLIEQYF
TRBV4-3	-	TRBJ1-5	-	TGCGCCAGCAGCCAAGGTACAGGGTTCAATCAGCCCCAGCATTTT	CASSQGTGFNQPQHF
TRBV20-1	-	TRBJ2-7	TRBD2	TGCAGTGCTAGAGCCCCGACTAGCGGGCCAGAAAGACCCTACGAGCAGTACTTC	CSARAPTSGPERPYEQYF
TRBV15	-	TRBJ2-7	-	TGTGCCACCAGCAGCTCCCGGGACAACCCCTACGAGCAGTACTTC	CATSSSRDNPYEQYF
TRBV7-9	once	TRBJ1-2	-	TGTGCCAGCAGTCTAAACCCGAGTGGCTACACCTTC	CASSLNPSGYTF
TRBV15	-	TRBJ2-3	-	TGTGCCACCAGCAGGCAAGGACTTGGGGGATTTGAGGATACGCAGTATTTT	CATSRQGLGGFEDTQYF
TRBV29-1	-	TRBJ2-7	-	TGCAGCGTGGGACATTTCTCCTACGAGCAGTACTTC	CSVGHFSYEQYF
TRBV4-3	-	TRBJ1-4	-	TGCGCCAGCAGCCAAGTTCACAGTGAAAAACTGTTTTTT	CASSQVHSEKLFF
TRBV4-3	-	TRBJ2-7	-	TGCGCCAGCAGCCAAGACCGAAGCGGGGGGACAGGATACTACGAGCAGTACTTC	CASSQDRSGGTGYYEQYF
TRBV7-9	-	TRBJ2-1	-	TGTGCCAGCAGCCTTCCCTTATCCTACAATGAGCAGTTCTTC	CASSLPLSYNEQFF